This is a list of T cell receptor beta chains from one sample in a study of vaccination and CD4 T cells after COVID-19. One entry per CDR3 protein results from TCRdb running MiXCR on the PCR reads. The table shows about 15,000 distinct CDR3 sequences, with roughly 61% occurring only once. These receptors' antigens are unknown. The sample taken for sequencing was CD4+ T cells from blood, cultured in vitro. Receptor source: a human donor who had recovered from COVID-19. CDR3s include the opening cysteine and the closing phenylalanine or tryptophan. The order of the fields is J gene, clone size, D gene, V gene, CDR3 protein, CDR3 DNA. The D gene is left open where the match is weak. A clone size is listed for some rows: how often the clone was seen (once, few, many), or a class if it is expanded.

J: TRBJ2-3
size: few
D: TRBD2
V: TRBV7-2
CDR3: CASSSGTSGTDTQYF
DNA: TGTGCCAGCAGCTCCGGGACTAGCGGTACAGATACGCAGTATTTT

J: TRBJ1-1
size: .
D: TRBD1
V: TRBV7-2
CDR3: CASSSGGTTEAFF
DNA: TGTGCCAGCAGCTCAGGGGGGACCACTGAAGCTTTCTTT

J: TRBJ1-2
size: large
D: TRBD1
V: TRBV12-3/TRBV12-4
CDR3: CASSPTGGNYGYTF
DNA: TGTGCCAGCAGTCCGACAGGGGGTAACTATGGCTACACCTTC

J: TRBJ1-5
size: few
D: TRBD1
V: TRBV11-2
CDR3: CASSLAGGDQPQHF
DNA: TGTGCCAGCAGCTTGGCAGGGGGGGATCAGCCCCAGCATTTT

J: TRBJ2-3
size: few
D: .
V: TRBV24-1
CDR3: CATSRADGGPDTQYF
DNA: TGTGCCACCAGTAGGGCAGACGGGGGCCCAGATACGCAGTATTTT

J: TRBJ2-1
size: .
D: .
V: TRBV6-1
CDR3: CASSRTGGYSEQFF
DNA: TGTGCCAGCAGTAGGACTGGAGGGTATAGTGAGCAGTTCTTC

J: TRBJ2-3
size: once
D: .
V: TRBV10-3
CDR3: CAISESSDTQYF
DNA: TGTGCCATCAGTGAGTCGTCAGATACGCAGTATTTT

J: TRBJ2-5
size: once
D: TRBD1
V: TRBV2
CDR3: CASSWDSQQETQYF
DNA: TGTGCCAGCAGTTGGGACAGCCAACAAGAGACCCAGTACTTC

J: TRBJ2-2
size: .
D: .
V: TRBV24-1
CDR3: CATSDLGSTNTGELFF
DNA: TGTGCCACCAGTGATTTGGGCTCGACGAACACCGGGGAGCTGTTTTTT

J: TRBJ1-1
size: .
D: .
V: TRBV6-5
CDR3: CASSWMGSDTEAFF
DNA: TGTGCCAGCAGTTGGATGGGTTCCGACACTGAAGCTTTCTTT

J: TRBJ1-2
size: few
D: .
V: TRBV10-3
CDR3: CAISDFEVDPGYTF
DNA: TGTGCCATCAGTGATTTCGAAGTGGACCCGGGCTACACCTTC

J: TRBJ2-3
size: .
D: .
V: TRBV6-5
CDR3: CASSYSIGVTDTQYF
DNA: TGTGCCAGCAGTTACTCGATTGGGGTAACAGATACGCAGTATTTT

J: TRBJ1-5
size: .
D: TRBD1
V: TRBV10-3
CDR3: CAISESDRVSNQPQHF
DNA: TGTGCCATCAGTGAGTCGGACAGGGTGAGCAATCAGCCCCAGCATTTT

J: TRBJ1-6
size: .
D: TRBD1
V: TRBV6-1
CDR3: CASRSFRGQGILSPLHF
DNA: TGTGCCAGCAGAAGCTTTAGGGGACAGGGAATTCTGTCACCCCTCCACTTT

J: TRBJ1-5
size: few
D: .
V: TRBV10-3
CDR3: CAISESKDAAGGHQPQHF
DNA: TGTGCCATCAGTGAGTCGAAGGACGCCGCCGGGGGACATCAGCCCCAGCATTTT

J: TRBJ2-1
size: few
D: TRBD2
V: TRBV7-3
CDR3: CASSQTGTSGGNEQFF
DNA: TGTGCCAGCAGCCAAACCGGGACTAGCGGGGGCAATGAGCAGTTCTTC

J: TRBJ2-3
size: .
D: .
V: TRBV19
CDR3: CASGGGDGTDTQYF
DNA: TGTGCCAGCGGGGGCGGGGATGGCACAGATACGCAGTATTTT

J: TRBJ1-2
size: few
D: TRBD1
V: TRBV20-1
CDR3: CSARRAGTGGSGYTF
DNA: TGCAGTGCTAGACGGGCCGGTACAGGGGGTAGCGGCTACACCTTC

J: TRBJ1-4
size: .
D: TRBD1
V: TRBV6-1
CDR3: CASSGWTGGVEKLFF
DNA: TGTGCCAGCAGTGGGTGGACAGGGGGCGTTGAAAAACTGTTTTTT

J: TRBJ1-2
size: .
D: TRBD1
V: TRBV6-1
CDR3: CASRHRGENYGYTF
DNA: TGTGCCAGCAGACACAGGGGGGAAAACTATGGCTACACCTTC

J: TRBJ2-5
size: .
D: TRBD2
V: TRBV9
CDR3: CASSPGTSGRAYETQYF
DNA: TGTGCCAGCAGCCCGGGGACTAGCGGGAGGGCCTACGAGACCCAGTACTTC

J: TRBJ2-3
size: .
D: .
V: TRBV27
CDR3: CATHLEGTDTQYF
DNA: TGTGCCACGCACCTGGAGGGCACAGATACGCAGTATTTT

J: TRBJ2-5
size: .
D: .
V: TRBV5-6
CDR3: CASSPPTRTGTQYF
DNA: TGTGCCAGCAGCCCCCCGACCAGGACGGGGACCCAGTACTTC

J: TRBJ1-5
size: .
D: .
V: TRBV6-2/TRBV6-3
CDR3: CASSYRGVGNQPQHF
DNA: TGTGCCAGCAGTTACAGGGGAGTTGGCAATCAGCCCCAGCATTTT

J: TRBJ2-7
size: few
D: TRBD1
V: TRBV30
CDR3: CAWSVTQGAEQYF
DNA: TGTGCCTGGAGTGTAACCCAGGGGGCCGAGCAGTACTTC

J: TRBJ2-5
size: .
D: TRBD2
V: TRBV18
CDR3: CASSPTSDQETQYF
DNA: TGTGCCAGCTCGCCTACTAGCGACCAAGAGACCCAGTACTTC

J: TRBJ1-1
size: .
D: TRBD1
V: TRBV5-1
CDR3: CASTLQGADTEAFF
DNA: TGCGCCAGCACGTTACAGGGGGCAGACACTGAAGCTTTCTTT

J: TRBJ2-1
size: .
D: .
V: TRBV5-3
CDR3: CASSQDRGSVGDNEQFF
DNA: TGTGCCAGCAGCCAAGATCGGGGTAGCGTGGGGGACAATGAGCAGTTCTTC

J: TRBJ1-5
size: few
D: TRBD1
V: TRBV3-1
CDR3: CASSLGGSNQPQHF
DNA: TGTGCCAGCAGCCTAGGGGGCAGCAATCAGCCCCAGCATTTT

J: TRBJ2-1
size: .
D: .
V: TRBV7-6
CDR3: CASSVRSSDNEQFF
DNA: TGTGCCAGCAGCGTTCGGAGTTCCGACAATGAGCAGTTCTTC

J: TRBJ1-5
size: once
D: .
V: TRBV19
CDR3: CASRRTVNQPQHF
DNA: TGTGCCAGTAGAAGGACAGTCAATCAGCCCCAGCATTTT

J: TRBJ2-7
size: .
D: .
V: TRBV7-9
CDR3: CASSLQGQREQYF
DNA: TGTGCCAGCAGCTTACAGGGTCAGCGGGAGCAGTACTTC

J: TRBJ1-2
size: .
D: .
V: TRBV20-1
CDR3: CSARTGNYGYTF
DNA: TGCAGTGCTAGAACAGGGAACTATGGCTACACCTTC

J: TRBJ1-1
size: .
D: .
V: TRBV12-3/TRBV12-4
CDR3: CASSHTGNTEAFF
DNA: TGTGCCAGCAGCCACACAGGGAACACTGAAGCTTTCTTT

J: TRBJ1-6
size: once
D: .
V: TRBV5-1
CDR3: CASSLGTERSPLHF
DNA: TGCGCCAGCAGCTTAGGGACGGAGCGGTCACCCCTCCACTTT

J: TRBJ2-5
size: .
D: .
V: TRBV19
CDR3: CASSIREQQETQYF
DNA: TGTGCCAGTAGTATAAGAGAACAGCAAGAGACCCAGTACTTC

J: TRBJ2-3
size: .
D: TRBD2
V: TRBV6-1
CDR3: CASSHTSGGLSYVQYF
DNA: TGTGCCAGCAGCCATACTAGCGGGGGCCTATCATACGTGCAGTATTTT

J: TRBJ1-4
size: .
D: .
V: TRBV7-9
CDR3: CASSIMRGPTNEKLFF
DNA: TGTGCCAGCAGCATCATGCGGGGCCCAACTAATGAAAAACTGTTTTTT